Below, 32 T cell receptor beta chains from the same sample are listed, as sequenced in a study of spatial heterogeneity in lung cancer. Study observations and caveats: Counts of expanded intratumoral alpha and beta TCRs tracked tumor mutation counts.

Time point described: sample taken at primary tumor resection. These receptors' antigens are unknown. TCRdb processed the 5' RACE reads anew with MiXCR; each CDR3 protein has one entry. The table includes fewer than 7,500 distinct CDR3 sequences, around 15% detected once. The source material was lung tumor tissue, sampled at surgery. The receptors were gathered from a male donor with early-stage non-small cell lung cancer.

In its sample, this clonotype ranks as medium-sized. The library was prepared for alpha chains; this beta chain is a stray read, so its frequency means little. The rearrangement joins TRBV7-2 to TRBJ2-7; possibly TRBD1 or TRBD2 for D (6 bases each). The CDR3 extends over 14 amino acids. Trimming pared 3 bases from V and 2 bases from J, leaving 11 bases between. Germline V CDR1 and CDR2: SGHTA, FQGNSA. CDR3 protein: CASSFEGGPYEQYF. The CDR3 DNA follows: TGTGCCAGCAGCTTCGAAGGGGGGCCCTACGAGCAGTACTTC.

Note on this clonotype: The library was built for alpha chains, so this beta chain is an off-target read and its size means little. The genes are TRBV16 and TRBJ1-1; TRBD1 aligns across 11 bases. The CDR3 totals 17 residues. CDR1 is KGHSY and CDR2 is FQNENV in the germline V gene. V was clipped by 0 bases and J by 1 base; unmatched bases: 4. CDR3 in amino acids: CASSQSWGQGENTEAFF. The DNA of the CDR3 is TGTGCCAGCAGCCAATCATGGGGACAGGGGGAGAACACTGAAGCTTTCTTT.

Note on this clonotype: Being off target in a library aimed at alpha chains, this beta chain has a size of little meaning. The J gene is TRBJ2-6, the V gene TRBV20-1, with no clear D. This CDR3 is 15 amino acids long. With 2 bases removed from V and 0 bases from J, the gap between germline ends came to 8 bases. The V gene's germline CDR1 is DFQATT and CDR2 SNEGSKA (reference sequence). The CDR3 DNA sequence: TGCAGTGCTAGAAACCCCAGCTCTGGGGCCAACGTCCTGACTTTC. Its protein product is CSARNPSSGANVLTF.

This clonotype is categorized as medium-sized. The library was designed around alpha chains, so this beta chain is a stray read whose abundance carries little weight. The CDR3: CASSPRQISSGNTIYF. The CDR3 coding sequence is TGTGCCAGCTCACCACGACAGATCAGCTCTGGAAACACCATATATTTT. The rearrangement joins TRBV18 to TRBJ1-3; D is possibly TRBD1 (5 bases). This CDR3 has 16 residues. From germline, CDR1 is KGHSH and CDR2 LQKENI. V lost 1 base and J 0 bases, leaving 10 bases between the germline ends.

Note on this clonotype: This beta chain came through as a stray read in a library set up for alpha chains, and its size says little. The CDR3 DNA sequence: TGCGCCAGCAGCGGGACACTATCTCACGGTGAAGCTTTCTTT. Encoded protein: CASSGTLSHGEAFF. The rearrangement uses TRBV10-2 and TRBJ1-1, with D perhaps matching TRBD1 (6 bases). V lost 6 bases, J lost 7 bases, and 18 bases lay in between. This CDR3 has 14 amino acids. Per germline, CDR1 WSHSY and CDR2 SAAADI.

By sample share, this clonotype is medium-sized. The size of this beta chain means little, since it is a stray read in a library made for alpha chains. The genes are TRBV27 and TRBJ2-7; tentative D call: TRBD1 (6 bases). The CDR3 totals 13 residues. V lost 9 bases to trimming and J lost 0 bases, with 12 bases between them. Germline lookup yields CDR1 MNHEY and CDR2 SMNVEV (reference sequence). The CDR3 coding sequence is TGTGCCAGACCCGACAGGATCTCCTACGAGCAGTACTTC. This encodes CARPDRISYEQYF.

This clonotype is categorized as large. Since the library was made to target alpha chains, this beta chain is a stray read and its abundance is not meaningful. This chain links TRBV7-9 with TRBJ1-1, with unresolved D. This CDR3 has 13 amino acids. Trimming stripped 4 bases from V and 1 base from J, with 7 bases between. The germline CDR1 and CDR2 sequences are SEHNR and FQNEAQ (reference sequence). CDR3 protein: CASSSPKNTEAFF. CDR3 nucleotides: TGTGCCAGCAGCTCCCCTAAGAACACTGAAGCTTTCTTT.

Relative to its sample, this clonotype is medium-sized. This beta chain was picked up by a library intended for alpha chains and is off target, so its count carries little meaning. The chain has TRBV28 and TRBJ2-1; either TRBD1 or TRBD2 may supply D (6 bases each). Germline assignment: CDR1 MDHEN and CDR2 SYDVKM. V lost 4 bases and J 6 bases, leaving 19 bases between the germline ends. The CDR3 totals 16 residues. The CDR3 sequence: CASSSTGGGVRNEQFF. CDR3 coding DNA: TGTGCCAGCAGTTCAACAGGAGGGGGTGTGCGCAATGAGCAGTTCTTC. Full variable domain (missing parts from reference TRBV28 and TRBJ2-1): DVKVTQSSRYLVKRTGEKVFLECVQDMDHENMFWYRQDPGLGLRLIYFSYDVKMKEKGDIPEGYSVSREKKERFSLILESASTNQTSMYLCASSSTGGGVRNEQFFGPGTRLTVL.

This clonotype ranks as medium-sized. This beta chain is an off-target read within a library intended for alpha chains, so its frequency means little. The J gene is TRBJ2-7, the V gene TRBV2; TRBD2 is a possible D gene (6 bases). CDR3 length: 13 residues. V was shortened by 0 bases and J by 3 bases, with 6 bases between the two germline ends. The germline V gene has CDR1 SNHLY and CDR2 FYNNEI. CDR3 nucleotide sequence: TGTGCCAGCAGTGAAGCGCGGGACTACGAGCAGTACTTC. It is translated as CASSEARDYEQYF.

This clonotype was detected only once. Since the library was made to target alpha chains, this beta chain is a stray read and its abundance is not meaningful. The V call is TRBV4-1, the J call TRBJ2-1; D gene ambiguous. V was shortened by 0 bases and J by 4 bases, with 4 bases between the two germline ends. The CDR3 has 13 amino acids. In germline, CDR1 is MGHRA, CDR2 YSYEKL. CDR3 amino acids: CASSQDPYNEQFF. CDR3 DNA: TGCGCCAGCAGCCAAGATCCGTACAATGAGCAGTTCTTC.

By share of the sample, this clonotype is medium-sized. Because the library targeted alpha chains, this beta chain is an off-target read whose size means little. The rearrangement joins TRBV28 to TRBJ1-5; maybe TRBD1 (5 bases). Germline loops: CDR1 MDHEN, CDR2 SYDVKM. V dropped 5 bases and J dropped 4 bases, with 18 bases sitting between them. CDR3 length: 16 residues. DNA for the CDR3: TGTGCCAGCAGTAGAGTTGGGGGGTTTCGGAATCAGCCCCAGCATTTT. Its translation: CASSRVGGFRNQPQHF.

Details on this clonotype: For a library built for alpha chains, this beta chain is a stray read; little rests on its size. The V call is TRBV7-2, the J call TRBJ2-2, with 7 bases matching TRBD1. V lost 5 bases to trimming and J lost 6 bases; unmatched junction nucleotides: 15. The CDR3 is made up of 17 amino acids. Germline V CDR1 and CDR2: SGHTA, FQGNSA. CDR3 protein: CASSRSNGRGSAGELFF. CDR3 in DNA: TGTGCCAGCAGCCGTTCGAACGGCAGGGGGAGTGCCGGGGAGCTGTTTTTT.

This clonotype was seen repeatedly, ten times or more. The library was designed around alpha chains, so this beta chain is a stray read whose abundance carries little weight. The chain combines TRBV12-3 or TRBV12-4 with TRBJ1-2, with a possible D match to TRBD1 (5 bases). V gave up 6 bases and J gave up 1 base, with 9 bases separating them. CDR3 length: 13 residues. The CDR3 protein is CASSTGVNYGYTF. CDR3 sequence (DNA): TGTGCCAGCAGCACGGGGGTTAACTATGGCTACACCTTC.

A word on this clonotype: The library was designed around alpha chains, so this beta chain is a stray read whose abundance carries little weight. The chain employs TRBV27 and TRBJ2-1; D not resolved. V lost 8 bases to trimming and J lost 6 bases, with 5 bases between them. The CDR3 consists of 10 residues. From germline, CDR1 is MNHEY and CDR2 SMNVEV (reference sequence). The CDR3 loop is CASGTNEQFF. CDR3 DNA: TGTGCCAGCGGCACCAATGAGCAGTTCTTC.

As for this clonotype: As an off-target read in a library built for alpha chains, this beta chain has a frequency of little significance. As DNA, the CDR3 is TGTGCCAGCAGCTATATAGCGGGGTGGCAAGAGACCCAGTACTTC. Its protein is CASSYIAGWQETQYF. The chain links TRBV11-2 to TRBJ2-5; the match to TRBD2 covers 8 bases. The CDR3 runs to 15 residues. Germline V lookup: CDR1 SGHAT, CDR2 FQNNGV. After removal of 4 bases from V and 2 bases from J, the junction contained 6 bases not matched to a gene.

This clonotype is deemed medium-sized. Little can be read into the size of this beta chain, an off-target read in a library designed for alpha chains. V is TRBV28 and J is TRBJ1-2, with unresolved D. CDR1 is MDHEN, CDR2 SYDVKM, per germline. The CDR3 sequence is 11 residues long. Trimming left V 8 bases short and J 4 bases short, with 8 bases between. DNA of the CDR3: TGTGCCAGCCTGGAGACCTATGGCTACACCTTC. Translation gives CASLETYGYTF.

This clonotype appeared many times. This beta chain is an off-target read within a library intended for alpha chains, so its frequency means little. V and J are TRBV20-1 and TRBJ1-2; a weak D match, TRBD1 (5 bases). This CDR3 is built from 12 residues. Germline values: CDR1 DFQATT, CDR2 SNEGSKA (reference sequence). The CDR3 DNA is TGCAGCGGAGGAGGTCCGGGGGAGGGCTACACCTTC. As protein: CSGGGPGEGYTF.

This clonotype is deemed large (0.1 to 1%). This beta chain is an off-target read within a library intended for alpha chains, so its frequency means little. V and J are TRBV5-1 and TRBJ1-1, with D perhaps TRBD1 (5 bases). V shed 3 bases and J shed 2 bases, with 8 bases lying between them. Looked up from germline, CDR1 is SGHRS and CDR2 is YFSETQ. The CDR3 extends over 13 amino acids. The CDR3 DNA sequence: TGCGCCAGCAGCTCCGACAGCAACACTGAAGCTTTCTTT. Encoded protein: CASSSDSNTEAFF.

By proportion, this clonotype is medium-sized. Because this beta chain is a stray read in a library intended to capture alpha chains, its abundance should not be given much weight. The J gene is TRBJ2-7, the V gene TRBV28; D possibly corresponds to TRBD2 (5 bases). The CDR3 consists of 14 residues. Germline CDR1 and CDR2: MDHEN and SYDVKM. V dropped 2 bases and J dropped 5 bases, with 13 bases sitting between them. The CDR3 protein is CASSLTSVDNEQYF. For the CDR3, the DNA is TGTGCCAGCAGTTTAACTAGTGTAGACAACGAGCAGTACTTC. Combining the CDR3 with reference TRBV28 and TRBJ2-7 gives the whole variable domain DVKVTQSSRYLVKRTGEKVFLECVQDMDHENMFWYRQDPGLGLRLIYFSYDVKMKEKGDIPEGYSVSREKKERFSLILESASTNQTSMYLCASSLTSVDNEQYFGPGTRLTVT.

By share, this clonotype counts as medium-sized. This beta chain turned up in a library designed for alpha chains; as an off-target read, its abundance says little. The rearrangement joins TRBV28 to TRBJ2-1; 12 positions agree with TRBD2. There are 16 residues in the CDR3. The V segment lost 4 bases and the J segment 4 bases; nucleotides outside the gene matches: 5. CDR1 and CDR2 (germline): MDHEN, SYDVKM. The CDR3 here is CASSSWLAGGYNEQFF. The DNA of the CDR3 is TGTGCCAGCAGTTCCTGGCTAGCGGGAGGGTACAATGAGCAGTTCTTC.

The table lists this clonotype with many counts. Being off target in a library aimed at alpha chains, this beta chain has a size of little meaning. The genes are TRBV11-1 and TRBJ2-7; D is perhaps TRBD1 (7 bases). The CDR3 sequence is 15 residues long. The V and J ends lost 5 bases and 7 bases respectively, with 21 bases between them. Germline V gene data show CDR1 as SGHAT and CDR2 as FQDESV (reference sequence). As DNA, the CDR3 is TGTGCCAGCAGCCAGCCGGGGGACAGACCCTGGGAGCAGTACTTC. Amino acids: CASSQPGDRPWEQYF.

This clonotype was picked up many times. With the library built for alpha chains, this beta chain is off target and its frequency is not meaningful. V and J are TRBV5-5 and TRBJ2-1; 9 nucleotides agree with TRBD2. The CDR3 is made up of 16 amino acids. The germline gives CDR1 SGHKS, CDR2 YYEKEE (reference sequence). The V segment lost 0 bases and the J segment 7 bases; nucleotides outside the gene matches: 8. The CDR3 DNA reads as TGTGCCAGCAGCTTGGAAGGGCGGGAGGGCCAAAATGAGCAGTTCTTC. It translates to CASSLEGREGQNEQFF. Full variable domain (remainder filled in from reference TRBV5-5 and TRBJ2-1): DAGVTQSPTHLIKTRGQQVTLRCSPISGHKSVSWYQQVLGQGPQFIFQYYEKEERGRGNFPDRFSARQFPNYSSELNVNALLLGDSALYLCASSLEGREGQNEQFFGPGTRLTVL.

Details on this clonotype: This beta chain slipped into a library made for alpha chains as a stray read, so its size is not meaningful. The chain links TRBV5-5 to TRBJ1-2; weak D call: TRBD1 (5 bases). The CDR3 loop spans 13 amino acids. In germline, CDR1 is SGHKS, CDR2 YYEKEE (reference sequence). V was cut by 4 bases and J by 2 bases, with 9 bases left in between. The CDR3 DNA is TGTGCCAGCAGCCCAGGGCTAAACTATGGCTACACCTTC. Translation gives CASSPGLNYGYTF.

Points on this clonotype: This beta chain came through as a stray read in a library set up for alpha chains, and its size says little. This chain uses TRBV6-5 with TRBJ1-1; possible D gene TRBD1, 5 bases. Germline CDR1 and CDR2: MNHEY and SVGAGI. The CDR3 loop spans 14 amino acids. The V end was cut by 5 bases, the J end by 3 bases, with 13 bases between. This CDR3 reads CASSQDRADTEAFF. In nucleotides, the CDR3 is TGTGCCAGCAGTCAAGACAGAGCTGACACTGAAGCTTTCTTT.

In this sample, this clonotype turned up a few times. This beta chain appears as a stray read in a library generated for alpha chains; its size is not informative. The V gene is TRBV6-6, the J gene TRBJ1-5, with D uncertain. From germline, CDR1 is MNHNY and CDR2 SVGAGI (reference sequence). CDR3 length: 15 amino acids. Trimming stripped 4 bases from V and 7 bases from J, with 17 bases between. The CDR3, as DNA: TGTGCCAGCAGTTTATCGCCCCGGGAAGGCCAGCCCCAGCATTTT. It codes for CASSLSPREGQPQHF.

This clonotype is medium-sized (0.01 to 0.1%) by share. This beta chain represents an off-target read in a library built for alpha chains; its size is of limited meaning. The J gene is TRBJ2-2, the V gene TRBV28; possibly TRBD2 for D (6 bases). Trimming removed 7 bases at V and 3 bases at J, with 18 bases between. This CDR3 is built from 16 residues. The germline V gene encodes CDR1 MDHEN and CDR2 SYDVKM. CDR3 amino acids: CASTTSGSGYTGELFF. CDR3 DNA sequence: TGTGCCAGCACCACTAGTGGTAGCGGCTACACCGGGGAGCTGTTTTTT.

This clonotype was observed at least ten times. Since the library was made to target alpha chains, this beta chain is a stray read and its abundance is not meaningful. The V gene is TRBV6-6, the J gene TRBJ1-4; a possible D gene is TRBD1 (6 bases). The CDR3 is made up of 16 amino acids. V was trimmed by 4 bases and J by 0 bases, leaving 12 bases between them. Germline-derived CDR1 and CDR2 are MNHNY and SVGAGI (reference sequence). CDR3 residues: CASSSDSFATNEKLFF. The CDR3 coding sequence is TGTGCCAGCAGTTCGGACAGTTTTGCAACTAATGAAAAACTGTTTTTT.

This clonotype qualifies as medium-sized. This beta chain is an off-target read within a library intended for alpha chains, so its frequency means little. The V and J genes are TRBV10-3 and TRBJ1-1; perhaps TRBD1 as D (6 bases). There are 15 residues in the CDR3. Germline CDR1 is ENHRY and CDR2 is SYGVKD. Deletions cut 10 bases from V and 1 base from J, with 19 bases between. CDR3 bases: TGTGCCACCTCGGAAAGTGGGACAACGAACACTGAAGCTTTCTTT. Amino acid sequence: CATSESGTTNTEAFF.

By its share, this clonotype is medium-sized. This beta chain turned up in a library designed for alpha chains; as an off-target read, its abundance says little. The chain is built from TRBV5-1 and TRBJ2-7; 10 positions match TRBD1. V lost 4 bases, J lost 4 bases, and 11 bases stayed unmatched. Germline V gene data show CDR1 as SGHRS and CDR2 as YFSETQ. The CDR3 length is 16 residues. The CDR3 spells CASSVSPGQGLYEQYF. CDR3 sequence (DNA): TGCGCCAGCAGCGTATCACCGGGACAGGGGCTTTACGAGCAGTACTTC. Filled out from reference TRBV5-1 and TRBJ2-7, the complete variable domain reads KAGVTQTPRYLIKTRGQQVTLSCSPISGHRSVSWYQQTPGQGLQFLFEYFSETQRNKGNFPGRFSGRQFSNSRSEMNVSTLELGDSALYLCASSVSPGQGLYEQYFGPGTRLTVT.

This clonotype was detected ten times or more. The size of this beta chain means little, since it is a stray read in a library made for alpha chains. The chain employs TRBV3-1 and TRBJ2-7; 10 nucleotides agree with TRBD2. Germline V gene sequence: CDR1 LGHDT, CDR2 YNNKEL (reference sequence). The CDR3 length is 16 residues. With 1 base clipped from V and 6 bases from J, the junction kept 9 bases outside the gene matches. CDR3 in DNA: TGTGCCAGCAGCCAAGGGGCTAGCGGGAGTCCTATCGAGCAGTACTTC. Translating it yields CASSQGASGSPIEQYF.

On this clonotype: This beta chain represents an off-target read in a library built for alpha chains; its size is of limited meaning. This chain uses TRBV20-1 with TRBJ2-3; TRBD1 might be the D (6 bases). The V gene's germline CDR1 is DFQATT and CDR2 SNEGSKA (reference sequence). Trimming left V 3 bases short and J 3 bases short, with 19 bases between. The CDR3 runs to 16 residues. The CDR3 DNA follows: TGCAGTGCTAGCCCTCCACCGAAGGGGGTGACAGATACGCAGTATTTT. It codes for CSASPPPKGVTDTQYF.

This clonotype is termed large. Since it is a stray read in a library aimed at alpha chains, this beta chain has a size that is not meaningful. The chain combines TRBV10-1 with TRBJ2-2; maybe TRBD2 (5 bases). The CDR3 is 16 residues long. Trimming left V 2 bases short and J 4 bases short, with 14 bases between. The germline V gene has CDR1 WNHNN and CDR2 SYGVQD (reference sequence). The CDR3 DNA reads TGCGCCAGCAGTGAGCCCGACTACCTTATCACCGGGGAGCTGTTTTTT. Protein: CASSEPDYLITGELFF.